This T cell receptor beta chain is drawn from a study of blood T cell repertoires in COVID-19. At the level of the study: Donors in the United States, Italy and Spain gave samples during acute or convalescent COVID-19.

Some clones are missing from TCRdb's copy, which holds only in-frame ones; the method was immunoSEQ multiplex PCR. The sample holds approximately 200,000 clones, 94% seen once. The Seattle patients joined while their infection was active and were tracked longitudinally afterward. The clonotype comes from a man under 40 with COVID-19, enrolled during active disease. Material: peripheral blood.

CDR3 sequence: CASSLRNQPQHF. The CDR3, as DNA: TGTGCCAGCAGCCTCCGCAATCAGCCCCAGCATTTT. This chain joins TRBV5-6 and TRBJ1-5; no firm D call. The germline V and J ends were trimmed by 4 bases and 2 bases, with 4 bases remaining between them. The CDR3 runs to 12 residues. Germline CDR1 reads SGHDT; CDR2 reads YYEEEE.